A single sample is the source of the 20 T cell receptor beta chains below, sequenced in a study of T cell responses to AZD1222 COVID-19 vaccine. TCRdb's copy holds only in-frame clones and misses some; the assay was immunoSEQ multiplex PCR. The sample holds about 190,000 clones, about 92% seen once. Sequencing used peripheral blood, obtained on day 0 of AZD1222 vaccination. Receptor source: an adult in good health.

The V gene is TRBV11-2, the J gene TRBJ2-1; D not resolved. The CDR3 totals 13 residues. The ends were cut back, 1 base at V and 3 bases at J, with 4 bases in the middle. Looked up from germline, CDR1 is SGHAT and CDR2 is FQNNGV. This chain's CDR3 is CASSLGGYNEQFF. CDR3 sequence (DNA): TGTGCCAGCAGCTTAGGGGGCTACAATGAGCAGTTCTTC.

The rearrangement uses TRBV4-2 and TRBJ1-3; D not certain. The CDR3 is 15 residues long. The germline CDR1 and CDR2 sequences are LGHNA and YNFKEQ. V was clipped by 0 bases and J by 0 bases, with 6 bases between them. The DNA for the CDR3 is TGTGCCAGCAGCCAAGAAGTCTACTCTGGAAACACCATATATTTT. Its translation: CASSQEVYSGNTIYF.

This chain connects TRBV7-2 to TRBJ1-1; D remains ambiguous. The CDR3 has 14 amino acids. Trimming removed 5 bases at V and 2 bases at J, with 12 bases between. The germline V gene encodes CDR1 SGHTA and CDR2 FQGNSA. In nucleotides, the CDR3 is TGTGCCAGCAGCCAAAGCAATATAAACACTGAAGCTTTCTTT. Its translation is CASSQSNINTEAFF.

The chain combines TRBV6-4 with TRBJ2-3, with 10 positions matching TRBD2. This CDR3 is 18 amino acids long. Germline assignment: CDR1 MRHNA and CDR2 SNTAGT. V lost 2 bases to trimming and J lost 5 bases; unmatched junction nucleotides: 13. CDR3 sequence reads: CASSDRLAGDFRVDTQYF. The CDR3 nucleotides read TGTGCCAGCAGTGACAGGCTAGCGGGGGACTTTAGGGTAGATACGCAGTATTTT.

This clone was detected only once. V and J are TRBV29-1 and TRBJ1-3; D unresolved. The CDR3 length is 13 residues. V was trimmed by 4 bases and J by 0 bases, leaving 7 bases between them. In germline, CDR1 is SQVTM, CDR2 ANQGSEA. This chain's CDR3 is CSVVTSSGNTIYF. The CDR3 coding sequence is TGCAGCGTTGTCACGTCCTCTGGAAACACCATATATTTT.

CDR3: CSVRVTGYYGYTF. CDR3 nucleotides: TGCAGCGTTCGCGTGACAGGGTACTATGGCTACACCTTC. The chain has TRBV29-1 and TRBJ1-2, with TRBD1 identical over 7 bases. V shed 5 bases and J 3 bases; nucleotides not matched to a gene: 6. The CDR3 length is 13 residues. In germline, CDR1 is SQVTM, CDR2 ANQGSEA.

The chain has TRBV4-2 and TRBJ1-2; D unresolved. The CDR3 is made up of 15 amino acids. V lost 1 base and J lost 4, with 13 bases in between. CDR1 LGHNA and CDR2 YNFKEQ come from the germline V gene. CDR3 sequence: CASSQGEGWGYGYTF. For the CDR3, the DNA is TGTGCCAGCAGCCAAGGGGAGGGATGGGGCTATGGCTACACCTTC.

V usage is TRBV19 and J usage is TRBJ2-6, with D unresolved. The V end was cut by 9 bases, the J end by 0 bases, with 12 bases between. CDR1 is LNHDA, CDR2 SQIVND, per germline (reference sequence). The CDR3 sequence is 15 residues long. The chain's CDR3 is CASKSGSSGANVLTF. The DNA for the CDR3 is TGTGCCAGCAAATCAGGTTCCTCTGGGGCCAACGTCCTGACTTTC.

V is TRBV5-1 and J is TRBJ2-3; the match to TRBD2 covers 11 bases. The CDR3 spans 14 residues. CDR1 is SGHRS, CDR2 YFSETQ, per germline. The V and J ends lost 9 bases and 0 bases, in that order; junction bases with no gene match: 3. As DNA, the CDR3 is TGCGCCACCCGACTAGCGGGGAGCACAGATACGCAGTATTTT. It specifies CATRLAGSTDTQYF.

CDR3 DNA sequence: TGTGCCACCACCGCGGCGCACAGGGGTATAGCGTACTTC. Translation gives CATTAAHRGIAYF. This rearrangement joins TRBV6-5 to TRBJ2-7, with 7 bases aligning to TRBD1. The CDR3 consists of 13 residues. V gave up 10 bases and J gave up 12 bases; unmatched junction bases: 18. CDR1 and CDR2 from the germline V gene are MNHEY and SVGAGI.

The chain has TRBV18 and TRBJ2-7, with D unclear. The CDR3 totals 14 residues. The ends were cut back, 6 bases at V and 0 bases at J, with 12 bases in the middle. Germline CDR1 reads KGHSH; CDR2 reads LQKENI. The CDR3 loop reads CASSPKTGSYEQYF. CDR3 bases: TGTGCCAGCTCGCCAAAGACTGGCTCCTACGAGCAGTACTTC.

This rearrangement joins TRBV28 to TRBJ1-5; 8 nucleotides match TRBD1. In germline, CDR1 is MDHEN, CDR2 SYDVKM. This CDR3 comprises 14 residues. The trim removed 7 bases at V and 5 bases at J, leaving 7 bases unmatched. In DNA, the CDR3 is TGTGCCAGCACTACAGGGGGTAGGGATCAGCCCCAGCATTTT. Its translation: CASTTGGRDQPQHF.

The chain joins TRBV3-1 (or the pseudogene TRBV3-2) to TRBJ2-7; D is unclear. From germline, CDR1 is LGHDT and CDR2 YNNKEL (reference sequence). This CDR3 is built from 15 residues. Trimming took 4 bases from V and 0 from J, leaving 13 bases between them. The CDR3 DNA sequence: TGTGCCAGCAGCCTCCGGACGCTGGGCTCCTACGAGCAGTACTTC. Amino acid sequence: CASSLRTLGSYEQYF.

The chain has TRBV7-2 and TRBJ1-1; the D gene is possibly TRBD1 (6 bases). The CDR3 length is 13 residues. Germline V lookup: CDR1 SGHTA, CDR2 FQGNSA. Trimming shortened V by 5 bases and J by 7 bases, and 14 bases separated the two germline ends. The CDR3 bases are TGTGCCAGCAGCGTCAGGGGATCAGGTGAAGCTTTCTTT. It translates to CASSVRGSGEAFF.

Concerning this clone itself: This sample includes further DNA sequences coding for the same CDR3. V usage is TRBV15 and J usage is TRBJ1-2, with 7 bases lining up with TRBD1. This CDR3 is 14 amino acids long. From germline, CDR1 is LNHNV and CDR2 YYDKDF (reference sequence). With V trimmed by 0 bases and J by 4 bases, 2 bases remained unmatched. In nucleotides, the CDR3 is TGTGCCACCAGCAGAGAAGGGGGCGGCTATGGCTACACCTTC. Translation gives CATSREGGGYGYTF.

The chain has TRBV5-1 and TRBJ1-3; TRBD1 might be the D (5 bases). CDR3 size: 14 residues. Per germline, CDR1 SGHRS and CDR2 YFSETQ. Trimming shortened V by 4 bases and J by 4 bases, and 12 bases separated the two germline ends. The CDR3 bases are TGCGCCAGCAGCGTGGGGGGGTACGGAAACACCATATATTTT. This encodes CASSVGGYGNTIYF.

The CDR3 region is CASGLSGTAYEQYF. Here the CDR3 DNA reads TGTGCTAGTGGTTTGTCCGGGACAGCCTACGAGCAGTACTTC. This rearrangement joins TRBV12-5 to TRBJ2-7; 7 nucleotides agree with TRBD1. Germline loops: CDR1 LGHNT, CDR2 FRNRAP. The V and J ends lost 2 bases and 2 bases, in that order; junction bases with no gene match: 3. CDR3 length: 14 amino acids.

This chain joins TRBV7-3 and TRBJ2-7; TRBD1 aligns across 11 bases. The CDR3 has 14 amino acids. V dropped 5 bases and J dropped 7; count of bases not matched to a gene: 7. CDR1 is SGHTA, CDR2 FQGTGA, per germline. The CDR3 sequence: CASSPGQGEGEQYF. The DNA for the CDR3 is TGTGCCAGCAGCCCGGGACAGGGGGAGGGAGAGCAGTACTTC.

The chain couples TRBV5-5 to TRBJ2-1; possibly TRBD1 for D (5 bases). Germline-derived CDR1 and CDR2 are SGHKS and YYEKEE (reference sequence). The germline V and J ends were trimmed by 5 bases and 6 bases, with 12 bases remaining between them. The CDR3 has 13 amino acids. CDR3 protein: CASRKGSGNEQFF. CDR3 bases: TGTGCCAGCAGGAAGGGGTCGGGCAATGAGCAGTTCTTC.

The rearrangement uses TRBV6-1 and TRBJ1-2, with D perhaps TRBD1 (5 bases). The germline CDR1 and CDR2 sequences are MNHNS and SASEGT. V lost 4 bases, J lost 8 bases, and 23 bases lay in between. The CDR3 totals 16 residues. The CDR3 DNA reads TGTGCCAGCAGTGTATCAGGGTCTTGGCTCCTATCGGGCTACACCTTC. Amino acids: CASSVSGSWLLSGYTF.